These 21 T cell receptor beta chains came from one sample sequenced in a study of T-cell memory formation after mild COVID-19. A single record per CDR3 protein comes from TCRdb applying MiXCR to the 5' RACE reads. The repertoire holds roughly 350,000 distinct CDR3 sequences, with around 15% as singletons. The sample comprised PBMCs or a T cell subset sorted from them (not recorded which). The source of these receptors is a man aged 18 to 30 who had mild COVID-19 (a few samples of this study predate the infection). Cell type and time point are not known.

The genes are TRBV7-2 and TRBJ1-5; unclear D gene. V lost 4 bases, J lost 1 base, and 14 bases lay in between. From germline, CDR1 is SGHTA and CDR2 FQGNSA. CDR3 length equals 16 residues. CDR3 amino acids: CASSSPDGLSNQPQHF. The CDR3 nucleotides are TGTGCCAGCAGCTCTCCGGACGGATTGAGCAATCAGCCCCAGCATTTT. Drawing the rest from reference TRBV7-2 and TRBJ1-5, the complete variable domain is GAGVSQSPSNKVTEKGKDVELRCDPISGHTALYWYRQSLGQGLEFLIYFQGNSAPDKSGLPSDRFSAERTGGSVSTLTIQRTQQEDSAVYLCASSSPDGLSNQPQHFGDGTRLSIL.

The CDR3 region is CASSASGRVAGDTQYF. The DNA of the CDR3 is TGTGCCAGCAGTGCATCCGGGAGGGTAGCTGGCGATACGCAGTATTTT. The chain links TRBV25-1 to TRBJ2-3; TRBD2 matches 8 bases. The CDR3 loop spans 16 amino acids. Germline CDR1 is MGHDK and CDR2 is SYGVNS. Trimming at V came to 4 bases and at J to 6 bases, leaving 12 bases not matched to a gene.

This clonotype is large. The V and J genes are TRBV14 and TRBJ2-7; a possible D gene is TRBD1 (6 bases). Trimming took 6 bases from V and 6 from J, leaving 15 bases between them. The CDR3 sequence is 13 residues long. From germline, CDR1 is SGHDN and CDR2 FVKESK. The CDR3 DNA sequence: TGTGCCAGCAGTACGGACGTACAGGGCGAGCAGTACGTC. It yields the protein CASSTDVQGEQYV.

This clonotype has only a few counts. The chain links TRBV7-2 to TRBJ2-3; D is ambiguous. Germline V lookup: CDR1 SGHTA, CDR2 FQGNSA. V gave up 1 base and J gave up 6 bases, with 8 bases separating them. The CDR3 runs to 13 residues. In nucleotides, the CDR3 is TGTGCCAGCAGCTTAGTGCCGCAGGATACGCAGTATTTT. This gives the protein CASSLVPQDTQYF. Drawing the rest from reference TRBV7-2 and TRBJ2-3, the complete variable domain is GAGVSQSPSNKVTEKGKDVELRCDPISGHTALYWYRQSLGQGLEFLIYFQGNSAPDKSGLPSDRFSAERTGGSVSTLTIQRTQQEDSAVYLCASSLVPQDTQYFGPGTRLTVL.

The chain links TRBV29-1 to TRBJ2-1; no clear D. CDR1 is SQVTM, CDR2 ANQGSEA, per germline. The CDR3 is made up of 13 amino acids. V was shortened by 4 bases and J by 7 bases, with 14 bases between the two germline ends. The chain's CDR3 is CSVAGRSGNEQFF. The CDR3, as DNA: TGCAGCGTTGCGGGCAGAAGTGGAAATGAGCAGTTCTTC.

This clonotype was recorded a few times. The chain uses TRBV30 and TRBJ2-7; TRBD1 agrees at 7 bases. Trimming removed 4 bases from V and 6 bases from J; junction bases left unmatched: 12. Germline V gene sequence: CDR1 GTSNPN, CDR2 SVGIG (reference sequence). The CDR3 consists of 14 residues. The CDR3 coding sequence is TGTGCCTGGACCCCCGGGACAGCTACTTTCGAGCAGTACTTC. Encoded protein: CAWTPGTATFEQYF.

This clonotype was found a few times. The J gene is TRBJ2-4, the V gene TRBV6-1; D not certain. Germline V CDR1 and CDR2: MNHNS, SASEGT. This CDR3 comprises 15 residues. V lost 4 bases to trimming and J lost 0 bases, with 10 bases between them. CDR3 nucleotide sequence: TGTGCCAGCAGTGCTGAGGTCGGAGCCAAAAACATTCAGTACTTC. Its protein is CASSAEVGAKNIQYF.

The genes are TRBV5-1 and TRBJ2-1, with unresolved D. Between the trimmed V and J ends, which lost 2 bases and 0 bases, there was a span of 12 bases. CDR3 length equals 16 residues. Looked up from germline, CDR1 is SGHRS and CDR2 is YFSETQ. The CDR3 DNA follows: TGCGCCAGCAGCTTTGGGCTATCCCACTCCTACAATGAGCAGTTCTTC. Encoded protein: CASSFGLSHSYNEQFF.

V gene TRBV7-2 combines with J gene TRBJ2-2, with D unresolved. Per the germline V gene, CDR1 is SGHTA and CDR2 is FQGNSA. This CDR3 has 14 residues. V gave up 3 bases and J gave up 5 bases, with 10 bases separating them. The CDR3 protein is CASSFSGFTGELFF. In DNA form, the CDR3 reads TGTGCCAGCAGCTTCTCCGGGTTTACCGGGGAGCTGTTTTTT.

There are a few counts of this clonotype. The J gene is TRBJ1-6, the V gene TRBV5-1; TRBD1 might be the D (5 bases). Germline V lookup: CDR1 SGHRS, CDR2 YFSETQ. CDR3 length: 17 residues. Between the trimmed V and J ends, which lost 2 bases and 5 bases, there was a span of 17 bases. For the CDR3, the DNA is TGCGCCAGCAGCTTCCGACCGATGGACATAGATAATTCACCCCTCCACTTT. Translation: CASSFRPMDIDNSPLHF.

This chain joins TRBV7-6 and TRBJ2-6; D remains unclear. Germline V CDR1 and CDR2: SGHVS, FNYEAQ. V was clipped by 5 bases and J by 0 bases, with 23 bases between them. The CDR3 has 20 amino acids. The CDR3 reads CASSLEVGGSRISGANVLTF. In nucleotides, the CDR3 is TGTGCCAGCAGCCTAGAGGTGGGCGGCAGTAGAATCTCTGGGGCCAACGTCCTGACTTTC.

The V gene is TRBV14, the J gene TRBJ2-3; the match to TRBD2 covers 8 bases. This CDR3 has 16 residues. After removal of 3 bases from V and 2 bases from J, the junction contained 7 bases not matched to a gene. CDR1 is SGHDN and CDR2 is FVKESK in the germline V gene. CDR3 in amino acids: CASSHLAGFDTDTQYF. The DNA for the CDR3 is TGTGCCAGCAGCCACTTAGCGGGGTTTGACACAGATACGCAGTATTTT.

The chain uses TRBV9 and TRBJ2-1, with TRBD2 as a possible D gene (6 bases). Trimming cost V 3 bases and J 2 bases, with 27 bases left between them. Germline V lookup: CDR1 SGDLS, CDR2 YYNGEE. This CDR3 is built from 20 residues. The CDR3 reads CASSAHEVTYTGGAYNEQFF. CDR3 bases: TGTGCCAGCAGCGCCCACGAAGTGACGTACACTGGCGGGGCCTACAATGAGCAGTTCTTC. Combining the CDR3 with reference TRBV9 and TRBJ2-1 gives the whole variable domain DSGVTQTPKHLITATGQRVTLRCSPRSGDLSVYWYQQSLDQGLQFLIQYYNGEERAKGNILERFSAQQFPDLHSELNLSSLELGDSALYFCASSAHEVTYTGGAYNEQFFGPGTRLTVL.

Ten or more counts support this clonotype. This chain links TRBV7-9 with TRBJ1-2, with D uncertain. CDR3 length: 12 amino acids. CDR1 and CDR2 from the germline V gene are SEHNR and FQNEAQ (reference sequence). V shed 5 bases and J shed 4 bases, with 8 bases lying between them. The CDR3 nucleotides read TGTGCCAGCAGCCGAGTTGGCTATGGCTACACCTTC. Translating gives CASSRVGYGYTF. Drawing the rest from reference TRBV7-9 and TRBJ1-2, the complete variable domain is DTGVSQNPRHKITKRGQNVTFRCDPISEHNRLYWYRQTLGQGPEFLTYFQNEAQLEKSRLLSDRFSAERPKGSFSTLEIQRTEQGDSAMYLCASSRVGYGYTFGSGTRLTVV.

The table lists this clonotype with a few counts. The chain uses TRBV27 and TRBJ2-2; D could derive from TRBD1 or TRBD2 (6 bases each). This CDR3 is 15 amino acids long. V was pared by 5 bases and J by 0 bases, with 10 bases between. Germline V gene lookup returns CDR1 MNHEY and CDR2 SMNVEV (reference sequence). The CDR3: CASSAGHPNTGELFF. The DNA of the CDR3 is TGTGCCAGCAGTGCGGGACACCCGAACACCGGGGAGCTGTTTTTT.

The chain carries TRBV6-2 or TRBV6-3 and TRBJ1-6, with 9 bases that match TRBD1. Germline assignment: CDR1 MNHEY and CDR2 SVGEGT. The ends lost 4 bases at V and 2 bases at J; junction bases unmatched: 12. CDR3 size: 19 residues. This chain's CDR3 is CASSSATGGKSTYNSPLHF. In nucleotides, the CDR3 is TGTGCCAGCAGTTCAGCGACAGGGGGAAAAAGCACCTATAATTCACCCCTCCACTTT.

There are many counts of this clonotype. V and J are TRBV9 and TRBJ2-3; perhaps TRBD1 as D (6 bases). Trimming shortened V by 0 bases and J by 5 bases, and 10 bases separated the two germline ends. The CDR3 consists of 14 residues. Germline CDR1 and CDR2: SGDLS and YYNGEE. The CDR3 region is CASSVGGQQDTQYF. The DNA for the CDR3 is TGTGCCAGCAGCGTAGGAGGACAGCAAGATACGCAGTATTTT.

The V and J genes are TRBV5-1 and TRBJ2-3; unclear D gene. Trimming pared 4 bases from V and 2 bases from J, leaving 11 bases between. Germline CDR1 is SGHRS and CDR2 is YFSETQ. This CDR3 region has 14 residues. CDR3 nucleotides: TGCGCCAGCAGCCGCCGACACGACACAGATACGCAGTATTTT. Amino acid sequence: CASSRRHDTDTQYF.

This clonotype was detected only a few times. The rearrangement links TRBV20-1 to TRBJ2-4; D is ambiguous. V lost 6 bases and J 7 bases, leaving 16 bases between the germline ends. CDR3 length: 13 amino acids. Germline V gene sequence: CDR1 DFQATT, CDR2 SNEGSKA (reference sequence). The CDR3 nucleotides are TGCAGTGCCGGAGCGAGCTCAAGGAACATTCAGTACTTC. Protein sequence: CSAGASSRNIQYF.

The gene calls are TRBV29-1 and TRBJ2-5; maybe TRBD2 (5 bases). CDR3 length: 12 amino acids. Germline V gene data show CDR1 as SQVTM and CDR2 as ANQGSEA. The V gene lost 4 bases and the J gene lost 2 bases, with 8 bases spanning the gap. This chain's CDR3 is CSVVREQETQYF. The DNA for the CDR3 is TGCAGCGTTGTGAGGGAACAAGAGACCCAGTACTTC.

There are a few counts of this clonotype. The chain employs TRBV2 and TRBJ2-7; the D is unclear. Germline assignment: CDR1 SNHLY and CDR2 FYNNEI. CDR3 length equals 14 residues. Trimming shortened V by 2 bases and J by 0 bases, and 8 bases separated the two germline ends. CDR3 DNA sequence: TGTGCCAGCAGTGAATTGGGCTTCTCCTACGAGCAGTACTTC. Translation gives CASSELGFSYEQYF.